Following are 24 T cell receptor beta chains from one sample sequenced in a study of cytomegalovirus exposure and HLA in healthy donors. The PCR had 60 Vbeta and 13 Jbeta primers. The data were produced by immunoSEQ multiplex PCR, yet TCRdb's version contains in-frame clones alone and is incomplete. The data show roughly 190,000 clones, around 87% seen once. The specimen sequenced was PBMCs. These receptors originate from a young woman in good health and CMV-seronegative.

The J gene is TRBJ1-1, the V gene TRBV30, with a possible D match to TRBD1 (6 bases). V was clipped by 7 bases and J by 3 bases, with 12 bases between them. Germline loops: CDR1 GTSNPN, CDR2 SVGIG (reference sequence). The CDR3 is 12 residues long. The CDR3 loop is CAYRAPYTEAFF. In DNA, the CDR3 is TGTGCCTACAGGGCGCCCTACACTGAAGCTTTCTTT.

This chain connects TRBV28 to TRBJ1-1, with TRBD1 matching over 9 bases. Germline CDR1 MDHEN, CDR2 SYDVKM. V was pared by 7 bases and J by 1 base, with 7 bases of the junction left unmatched. CDR3 length: 15 amino acids. The DNA for the CDR3 is TGTGCCAGCAAACAGGGGGCTGCCGGGAACACTGAAGCTTTCTTT. Translation gives CASKQGAAGNTEAFF. Filled out from reference TRBV28 and TRBJ1-1, the complete variable domain reads DVKVTQSSRYLVKRTGEKVFLECVQDMDHENMFWYRQDPGLGLRLIYFSYDVKMKEKGDIPEGYSVSREKKERFSLILESASTNQTSMYLCASKQGAAGNTEAFFGQGTRLTVV.

V gene TRBV7-9 combines with J gene TRBJ1-1, with TRBD1 identical over 9 bases. CDR1 and CDR2 (germline): SEHNR, FQNEAQ (reference sequence). The CDR3 spans 15 residues. Trimming removed 5 bases from V and 1 base from J; junction bases left unmatched: 5. The chain's CDR3 is CASSPGQGKNTEAFF. As DNA, the CDR3 is TGTGCCAGCAGCCCGGGACAGGGAAAGAACACTGAAGCTTTCTTT.

V is TRBV28 and J is TRBJ2-2; TRBD1 aligns across 8 bases. Germline-derived CDR1 and CDR2 are MDHEN and SYDVKM. This CDR3 has 14 residues. V shed 6 bases, J shed 4 bases, and the junction held 4 bases outside the gene matches. The CDR3 here is CASRDRVGTGELFF. The CDR3 DNA reads as TGTGCCAGCAGGGACAGGGTTGGCACCGGGGAGCTGTTTTTT.

The chain employs TRBV11-3 and TRBJ2-2; maybe TRBD1 (5 bases). Looked up from germline, CDR1 is SGHNT and CDR2 is YENEEA. V was shortened by 3 bases and J by 4 bases, with 12 bases between the two germline ends. The CDR3 is 15 amino acids. CDR3 sequence (DNA): TGTGCCAGCAGCTTGTCAGGGTCCTTCACCGGGGAGCTGTTTTTT. Protein sequence: CASSLSGSFTGELFF.

V and J are TRBV5-1 and TRBJ2-7; TRBD1 might be the D (6 bases). Germline lookup yields CDR1 SGHRS and CDR2 YFSETQ. This CDR3 region has 15 residues. V lost 4 bases and J 4 bases, leaving 18 bases between the germline ends. The CDR3 region is CASSLQGLQVYEQYF. The CDR3, as DNA: TGCGCCAGCAGCCTGCAGGGGCTTCAGGTTTACGAGCAGTACTTC.

The chain carries TRBV2 and TRBJ2-1, with D hard to call. The CDR3 is 10 amino acids. CDR1 SNHLY and CDR2 FYNNEI come from the germline V gene. V was cut by 7 bases and J by 7 bases, with 5 bases left in between. The CDR3 sequence is CASTLNEQFF. The CDR3 region has the DNA TGTGCCAGCACGTTAAATGAGCAGTTCTTC.

The chain employs TRBV28 and TRBJ1-1; D perhaps matches TRBD1 (6 bases). This CDR3 is built from 13 residues. CDR1 is MDHEN and CDR2 is SYDVKM in the germline V gene. Trimming left V 10 bases short and J 3 bases short, with 15 bases between. The CDR3 DNA follows: TGTGCCAACCTGACAGGTTTGGACACTGAAGCTTTCTTT. It encodes CANLTGLDTEAFF.

The V and J genes are TRBV4-2 and TRBJ2-3; D is perhaps TRBD1 (5 bases). The ends were cut back, 0 bases at V and 2 bases at J, with 12 bases in the middle. This CDR3 has 16 amino acids. Germline V gene lookup returns CDR1 LGHNA and CDR2 YNFKEQ. The CDR3 nucleotides are TGTGCCAGCAGCCAAGACCCAACAGGCATCACAGATACGCAGTATTTT. Encoded protein: CASSQDPTGITDTQYF.

Note on this clone: One end of the junction varies from germline; a read error may be responsible. The rearrangement links TRBV19 to TRBJ2-1, with 11 bases matching TRBD1. This CDR3 comprises 18 residues. Germline values: CDR1 LNHDA, CDR2 SQIVND (reference sequence). For the CDR3, the DNA is TGTGCCAGTAGTAAAGGGGCGCCTTGGACAGGGGGCTACGATGAGCAGTTCTTC. Its translation: CASSKGAPWTGGYDEQFF.

The rearrangement links TRBV7-9 to TRBJ2-7; TRBD2 aligns across 8 bases. Germline assignment: CDR1 SEHNR and CDR2 FQNEAQ (reference sequence). V was pared by 3 bases and J by 7 bases, with 8 bases of the junction left unmatched. The CDR3 covers 14 residues. The CDR3 sequence: CASSFGAGVREQYF. The CDR3 nucleotides are TGTGCCAGCAGCTTCGGAGCGGGAGTAAGGGAGCAGTACTTC.

The chain combines TRBV19 with TRBJ2-3; unclear D gene. The CDR3 is made up of 15 amino acids. V lost 1 base and J lost 5, with 13 bases in between. The germline V gene has CDR1 LNHDA and CDR2 SQIVND (reference sequence). In DNA form, the CDR3 reads TGTGCCAGTAGTATAGGGCTAGTTGCTATAGATACGCAGTATTTT. As protein: CASSIGLVAIDTQYF.

V usage is TRBV11-2 and J usage is TRBJ2-7, with a weak D call TRBD2 (6 bases). The germline V gene encodes CDR1 SGHAT and CDR2 FQNNGV. V shed 0 bases and J shed 3 bases, with 12 bases lying between them. The CDR3 has 15 amino acids. As DNA, the CDR3 is TGTGCCAGCAGCTTAGATCGGGATAGCGGCTACGAGCAGTACTTC. Amino acids: CASSLDRDSGYEQYF.

This CDR3 is CASRPASGGQTKYNEQFF. In DNA form, the CDR3 reads TGTGCCAGCCGTCCGGCTAGCGGGGGCCAAACTAAGTACAATGAGCAGTTCTTC. The chain carries TRBV2 and TRBJ2-1, with 10 bases fitting TRBD2. Germline V gene data show CDR1 as SNHLY and CDR2 as FYNNEI. This CDR3 contains 18 residues. V shed 8 bases, J shed 4 bases, and the junction held 17 bases outside the gene matches.

The rearrangement joins TRBV6-4 to TRBJ2-3, with D hard to call. The germline V gene encodes CDR1 MRHNA and CDR2 SNTAGT. CDR3 length equals 13 residues. Between the trimmed V and J ends, which lost 4 bases and 0 bases, there was a span of 5 bases. The CDR3 protein is CASSVQSTDTQYF. The CDR3, as DNA: TGTGCCAGCAGTGTCCAGAGCACAGATACGCAGTATTTT.

The chain carries TRBV6-6 and TRBJ2-2, with 9 positions matching TRBD2. Germline assignment: CDR1 MNHNY and CDR2 SVGAGI (reference sequence). The CDR3 loop spans 14 amino acids. Trimming at V came to 8 bases and at J to 6 bases, leaving 7 bases not matched to a gene. The CDR3 DNA is TGTGCCAGCTTGGGCGGCGGGGGGGCCGGGGAGCTGTTTTTT. Amino acids: CASLGGGGAGELFF.

The chain is built from TRBV6-1 and TRBJ2-2; TRBD2 aligns across 9 bases. The CDR3 length is 15 residues. Germline trimming cut 6 bases from V and 3 bases from J; bases unmatched to any gene: 5. Germline-derived CDR1 and CDR2 are MNHNS and SASEGT. Here the CDR3 DNA reads TGTGCCAGCAGCGTAGCGGGGGCTTACACCGGGGAGCTGTTTTTT. Translating it yields CASSVAGAYTGELFF.

The chain carries TRBV6-5 and TRBJ1-2; the D gene is possibly TRBD1 (5 bases). This CDR3 contains 13 residues. V gave up 5 bases and J gave up 2 bases, with 9 bases separating them. Germline CDR1 is MNHEY and CDR2 is SVGAGI. For the CDR3, the DNA is TGTGCCAGCAGTGAAAGGGGAAACTATGGCTACACCTTC. Translation: CASSERGNYGYTF.

In its sample, this clone was seen once. The gene calls are TRBV7-9 and TRBJ2-3, with D hard to call. Germline V gene sequence: CDR1 SEHNR, CDR2 FQNEAQ (reference sequence). The V end was cut by 2 bases, the J end by 5 bases, with 5 bases between. CDR3 size: 12 residues. CDR3 DNA: TGTGCCAGCAGCTTATTCCGAGATACGCAGTATTTT. It encodes CASSLFRDTQYF.

CDR3 amino acids: CAWSGGDTYNEQFF. The CDR3 DNA sequence: TGTGCCTGGAGTGGGGGGGATACCTACAATGAGCAGTTCTTC. J is TRBJ2-1 and V is TRBV30; a possible D gene is TRBD2 (6 bases). The CDR3 is 14 residues long. Germline CDR1 and CDR2: GTSNPN and SVGIG (reference sequence). Trimming took off 1 base at V and 2 bases at J, with 9 bases between the two ends.

This chain uses TRBV11-2 with TRBJ2-7; the match to TRBD1 covers 7 bases. V trimming: 3 bases; J trimming: 0 bases; junction bases outside the gene matches: 8. CDR1 and CDR2 (germline): SGHAT, FQNNGV. This CDR3 has 16 residues. CDR3 bases: TGTGCCAGCAGCTTGGGACCCCGGGACAGCTCCTACGAGCAGTACTTC. This codes for CASSLGPRDSSYEQYF.

About this clone: The sample has other DNA sequences that encode this CDR3 too. The chain uses TRBV29-1 and TRBJ2-2, with 9 bases identical to TRBD1. V shed 4 bases, J shed 7 bases, and the junction held 4 bases outside the gene matches. This CDR3 comprises 13 residues. CDR1 is SQVTM and CDR2 is ANQGSEA in the germline V gene. In DNA, the CDR3 is TGCAGCGTTGGGACAGGGGAGGACGGGGAGCTGTTTTTT. This encodes CSVGTGEDGELFF.

V is TRBV30 and J is TRBJ2-1; the match to TRBD2 covers 9 bases. This CDR3 contains 14 residues. Germline V lookup: CDR1 GTSNPN, CDR2 SVGIG (reference sequence). Losses at the gene ends were 4 bases for V and 0 bases for J; bases not matched to a gene: 1. Here the CDR3 DNA reads TGTGCCTGGAAGCGGGAGGCCTCCTACAATGAGCAGTTCTTC. This encodes CAWKREASYNEQFF. The full variable domain, rest sourced from reference TRBV30 and TRBJ2-1, is SQTIHQWPATLVQPVGSPLSLECTVEGTSNPNLYWYRQAAGRGLQLLFYSVGIGQISSEVPQNLSASRPQDRQFILSSKKLLLSDSGFYLCAWKREASYNEQFFGPGTRLTVL.

CDR3 DNA: TGTGCCAGCACCCTAGCTCCTAGACACAATGAGCAGTTCTTC. This translates into CASTLAPRHNEQFF. This rearrangement joins TRBV27 to TRBJ2-1; TRBD2 might be the D (5 bases). V gave up 7 bases and J gave up 5 bases, with 15 bases separating them. The CDR3 runs 14 residues. Germline V CDR1 and CDR2: MNHEY, SMNVEV (reference sequence).